These 31 T cell receptor beta chains came from one sample sequenced in a study of PD-L1 blockade in urothelial cancer. Described time point: pretreatment peripheral blood. The protocol was immunoSEQ multiplex PCR, while the TCRdb copy is restricted to in-frame clones and leaves out a portion. Here the sample spans fewer than 80,000 clones, 81% being singletons. The specimen was PBMCs, collected around atezolizumab (anti-PD-L1) treatment. The receptors originated from a man aged 65 to 79 with urothelial cancer.

The chain is built from TRBV10-2 and TRBJ2-2; TRBD2 aligns across 9 bases. Unmatched junction bases numbered 3, after V lost 7 bases and J lost 0 bases. This CDR3 comprises 15 residues. CDR1 is WSHSY and CDR2 is SAAADI in the germline V gene. The CDR3: CASIVAGANTGELFF. DNA for the CDR3: TGCGCCAGCATTGTAGCGGGAGCGAACACCGGGGAGCTGTTTTTT.

This clone was observed a handful of times. The chain has TRBV2 and TRBJ2-3, with TRBD2 matching over 9 bases. Germline CDR1 SNHLY, CDR2 FYNNEI. This CDR3 is 13 amino acids long. Germline trimming cut 8 bases from V and 6 bases from J; bases unmatched to any gene: 6. CDR3 region: CASGASGKDTQYF. As DNA, the CDR3 is TGTGCCAGCGGGGCTAGCGGGAAGGATACGCAGTATTTT.

V usage is TRBV4-1 and J usage is TRBJ1-2; possible D gene TRBD1, 5 bases. Per germline, CDR1 MGHRA and CDR2 YSYEKL. V was clipped by 5 bases and J by 4 bases, with 23 bases between them. The CDR3 consists of 17 residues. The CDR3 spells CASSLIASGRASYGYTF. The CDR3 DNA is TGCGCCAGCAGCTTAATAGCTTCAGGCAGGGCCAGCTATGGCTACACCTTC.

The chain couples TRBV4-1 to TRBJ1-5; TRBD1 might be the D (5 bases). This CDR3 is built from 16 residues. Germline V gives CDR1 MGHRA, CDR2 YSYEKL. Trimming shortened V by 0 bases and J by 2 bases, and 11 bases separated the two germline ends. In DNA, the CDR3 is TGCGCCAGCAGCCAAGACGGGGGGTTTGGCAATCAGCCCCAGCATTTT. Translating it yields CASSQDGGFGNQPQHF.

This clone was detected only a few times. The rearrangement uses TRBV7-2 and TRBJ1-5; D is uncertain. The germline V and J ends were trimmed by 5 bases and 5 bases, with 13 bases remaining between them. This CDR3 spans 14 amino acids. Germline CDR1 is SGHTA and CDR2 is FQGNSA. This CDR3 reads CASSEGGIYQPQHF. CDR3 in DNA: TGTGCCAGCAGCGAGGGAGGAATTTATCAGCCCCAGCATTTT.

The chain recombines TRBV5-6 with TRBJ1-2; maybe TRBD1 (6 bases). The V and J ends lost 0 bases and 4 bases respectively, with 10 bases between them. The CDR3 sequence is 14 residues long. Looked up from germline, CDR1 is SGHDT and CDR2 is YYEEEE. The CDR3: CASSLAGHRYGYTF. The CDR3 DNA reads TGTGCCAGCAGCTTGGCGGGACACCGCTATGGCTACACCTTC. The full variable domain, in which reference TRBV5-6 and TRBJ1-2 provide the parts outside the CDR3, is DAGVTQSPTHLIKTRGQQVTLRCSPKSGHDTVSWYQQALGQGPQFIFQYYEEEERQRGNFPDRFSGHQFPNYSSELNVNALLLGDSALYLCASSLAGHRYGYTFGSGTRLTVV.

About this clone itself: Other DNA sequences in this sample translate to the same CDR3. This sequence joins TRBV27 and TRBJ1-1; D is unresolved. The germline V gene encodes CDR1 MNHEY and CDR2 SMNVEV (reference sequence). The CDR3 sequence is 14 residues long. V was clipped by 2 bases and J by 4 bases, with 11 bases between them. The CDR3 sequence: CASSLGTGGTEAFF. CDR3 nucleotide sequence: TGTGCCAGCAGTTTAGGTACGGGAGGCACTGAAGCTTTCTTT.

This clone was seen only a few times. The chain links TRBV30 to TRBJ2-2; perhaps TRBD1 as D (6 bases). The CDR3 consists of 12 residues. V lost 5 bases and J 9 bases, leaving 13 bases between the germline ends. Germline-derived CDR1 and CDR2 are GTSNPN and SVGIG (reference sequence). CDR3: CAWETGTRELFF. The CDR3, as DNA: TGTGCCTGGGAAACAGGGACCCGGGAGCTGTTTTTT.

This clone was detected a few times. The gene calls are TRBV18 and TRBJ1-5, with 10 positions matching TRBD1. J gave up 4 bases and V 3 bases, and 3 bases lay outside the gene matches. This CDR3 has 15 amino acids. Per the germline V gene, CDR1 is KGHSH and CDR2 is LQKENI. As DNA, the CDR3 is TGTGCCAGCTCACCCCAGGGACAGGGGAATCAGCCCCAGCATTTT. Residues: CASSPQGQGNQPQHF. Variable domain in full (rest from reference TRBV18 and TRBJ1-5): NAGVMQNPRHLVRRRGQEARLRCSPMKGHSHVYWYRQLPEEGLKFMVYLQKENIIDESGMPKERFSAEFPKEGPSILRIQQVVRGDSAAYFCASSPQGQGNQPQHFGDGTRLSIL.

V gene TRBV5-1 combines with J gene TRBJ2-7; TRBD2 aligns across 11 bases. The V segment lost 0 bases and the J segment 5 bases; nucleotides outside the gene matches: 4. The CDR3 has 15 residues. The V gene's germline CDR1 is SGHRS and CDR2 YFSETQ. CDR3 in DNA: TGCGCCAGCAGCTTGGCACTAGCGGGAGTAAACGAGCAGTACTTC. Translating it yields CASSLALAGVNEQYF.

This chain links TRBV6-5 with TRBJ2-7; tentatively, D is TRBD2 (6 bases). Germline V CDR1 and CDR2: MNHEY, SVGAGI. The CDR3 sequence is 14 residues long. The ends were cut back, 2 bases at V and 4 bases at J, with 12 bases in the middle. This chain's CDR3 is CASSYGAGKYEQYF. CDR3 sequence (DNA): TGTGCCAGCAGTTACGGGGCGGGAAAGTACGAGCAGTACTTC.

The chain has TRBV7-6 and TRBJ2-2; no clear D gene. Germline loops: CDR1 SGHVS, CDR2 FNYEAQ. The CDR3 has 15 residues. Trimming pared 5 bases from V and 4 bases from J, leaving 14 bases between. The CDR3 is CASSHSGLGTGELFF. The CDR3 region has the DNA TGTGCCAGCAGCCACTCCGGGTTGGGCACCGGGGAGCTGTTTTTT. Together with reference TRBV7-6 and TRBJ2-2, the CDR3 gives the full variable domain: GAGVSQSPRYKVTKRGQDVALRCDPISGHVSLYWYRQALGQGPEFLTYFNYEAQQDKSGLPNDRFSAERPEGSISTLTIQRTEQRDSAMYRCASSHSGLGTGELFFGEGSRLTVL.

The V call is TRBV19, the J call TRBJ1-1; D call uncertain. V lost 3 bases to trimming and J lost 4 bases, with 9 bases between them. Germline lookup yields CDR1 LNHDA and CDR2 SQIVND (reference sequence). CDR3 size: 13 residues. The CDR3, as DNA: TGTGCCAGTAGTATTCGAGGGTTCACTGAAGCTTTCTTT. Translation: CASSIRGFTEAFF.

This sequence joins TRBV18 and TRBJ2-2; D is unresolved. Trimming cost V 3 bases and J 0 bases, with 8 bases left between them. Germline lookup yields CDR1 KGHSH and CDR2 LQKENI. The CDR3 has 15 residues. This CDR3 is CASSPRTANTGELFF. The CDR3 bases are TGTGCCAGCTCACCTAGAACGGCGAACACCGGGGAGCTGTTTTTT.

The chain recombines TRBV19 with TRBJ2-1, with D unresolved. With 5 bases removed from V and 9 bases from J, the gap between germline ends came to 20 bases. The CDR3 extends over 15 amino acids. Germline V CDR1 and CDR2: LNHDA, SQIVND (reference sequence). The chain's CDR3 is CASSLLRLELGEQFF. Written as DNA, the CDR3 is TGTGCCAGTAGTCTCCTGAGGCTAGAGTTGGGTGAGCAGTTCTTC.

The V and J genes are TRBV5-1 and TRBJ1-3; TRBD1 aligns across 9 bases. The CDR3 loop spans 17 amino acids. Germline V gives CDR1 SGHRS, CDR2 YFSETQ. V was clipped by 4 bases and J by 4 bases; unmatched bases: 12. The CDR3 DNA reads as TGCGCCAGCAGCCCGGGGGACAGGGTTGCCAGCGGAAACACCATATATTTT. Its protein is CASSPGDRVASGNTIYF.

The V call is TRBV6-5, the J call TRBJ1-4; D unresolved. From germline, CDR1 is MNHEY and CDR2 SVGAGI. V lost 6 bases and J 8 bases, leaving 16 bases between the germline ends. This CDR3 comprises 14 residues. CDR3 DNA: TGTGCCAGCAGCCCAGCCGGGGTTAGGGAAAAACTGTTTTTT. This sequence encodes CASSPAGVREKLFF.

The rearrangement joins TRBV11-2 to TRBJ1-3, with 9 bases that match TRBD1. This CDR3 contains 14 residues. Germline CDR1 and CDR2: SGHAT and FQNNGV. The junction had 0 bases not matched to a gene; V was cut back by 4 bases and J by 2 bases. The CDR3 reads CASSWTGAGNTIYF. The CDR3 DNA is TGTGCCAGCAGCTGGACAGGGGCTGGAAACACCATATATTTT. Full variable domain (remainder filled in from reference TRBV11-2 and TRBJ1-3): EAGVAQSPRYKIIEKRQSVAFWCNPISGHATLYWYQQILGQGPKLLIQFQNNGVVDDSQLPKDRFSAERLKGVDSTLKIQPAKLEDSAVYLCASSWTGAGNTIYFGEGSWLTVV.

V gene TRBV18 combines with J gene TRBJ1-5, with D tentatively TRBD1 (6 bases). Trimming took 4 bases from V and 1 from J, leaving 8 bases between them. The length of the CDR3 is 14 residues. CDR1 is KGHSH, CDR2 LQKENI, per germline. CDR3 loop: CASSLGQSNQPQHF. CDR3 DNA: TGTGCCAGCTCACTTGGACAGAGCAATCAGCCCCAGCATTTT.

The chain combines TRBV6-4 with TRBJ2-3; no clear D. Germline assignment: CDR1 MRHNA and CDR2 SNTAGT. The V end lost 4 bases, the J end lost 8 bases, and 16 bases lay between the germline ends. This CDR3 contains 14 residues. CDR3 nucleotide sequence: TGTGCCAGCAGTGTGAATCCTTCCGGCGGTACGCAGTATTTT. Translated: CASSVNPSGGTQYF.

The chain carries TRBV10-2 and TRBJ2-1; 8 bases line up with TRBD1. The germline gives CDR1 WSHSY, CDR2 SAAADI. The CDR3 consists of 15 residues. Trimming took 4 bases from V and 8 from J; bases not matched to a gene: 10. Here the CDR3 DNA reads TGCGCCAGCAGTGGACAGGGATCCAGGGGGCATGAGCAGTTCTTC. Translating gives CASSGQGSRGHEQFF.

The rearrangement uses TRBV7-3 and TRBJ2-7, with 10 bases aligning to TRBD1. Germline V gene data show CDR1 as SGHTA and CDR2 as FQGTGA. Trimming took 5 bases from V and 2 from J; bases not matched to a gene: 3. This CDR3 is 14 amino acids long. Here the CDR3 reads CASSEGTGAYEQYF. The CDR3 DNA sequence: TGTGCCAGCAGCGAAGGGACAGGGGCCTACGAGCAGTACTTC.

The chain combines TRBV5-6 with TRBJ1-1; a weak D match, TRBD1 (6 bases). The CDR3 has 17 residues. Per germline, CDR1 SGHDT and CDR2 YYEEEE. V lost 4 bases to trimming and J lost 2 bases, with 21 bases between them. The CDR3 DNA reads TGTGCCAGCAGCGGACAGCCGGGACACCTTTTTAACACTGAAGCTTTCTTT. Its translation is CASSGQPGHLFNTEAFF.

This clone was counted at least ten times. In DNA, the CDR3 is TGCGCCAGCAGCTCGACTAGCGGGAGTTCAGATACGCAGTATTTT. This gives the protein CASSSTSGSSDTQYF. V and J are TRBV5-1 and TRBJ2-3; 12 nucleotides align to TRBD2. The germline CDR1 and CDR2 sequences are SGHRS and YFSETQ. The CDR3 has 15 residues. With V trimmed by 3 bases and J by 4 bases, 3 bases remained unmatched.

Only a few counts were recorded for this clone. CDR3 sequence: CATSITDRAPSSYEQYF. The DNA of the CDR3 is TGTGCCACCAGCATCACAGACAGGGCCCCTAGCTCCTACGAGCAGTACTTC. The chain recombines TRBV15 with TRBJ2-7, with TRBD1 matching 7 bases. The V and J ends lost 4 bases and 0 bases, in that order; junction bases with no gene match: 12. The CDR3 is made up of 17 amino acids. Germline values: CDR1 LNHNV, CDR2 YYDKDF (reference sequence).

The chain combines TRBV10-1 with TRBJ2-6; the match to TRBD1 covers 12 bases. V gave up 0 bases and J gave up 1 base; unmatched junction bases: 7. This CDR3 comprises 20 residues. Germline CDR1 reads WNHNN; CDR2 reads SYGVQD (reference sequence). The CDR3 protein is CASSESKGDRGRSGANVLTF. The CDR3 DNA sequence: TGCGCCAGCAGTGAGTCAAAAGGGGACAGGGGGCGATCTGGGGCCAACGTCCTGACTTTC.

The J gene is TRBJ2-2, the V gene TRBV6-4, with 9 bases aligning to TRBD2. The V and J ends lost 4 bases and 2 bases, in that order; junction bases with no gene match: 2. This CDR3 is 15 amino acids long. Germline CDR1 is MRHNA and CDR2 is SNTAGT. This CDR3 is CASSVLAGNTGELFF. The CDR3 DNA reads as TGTGCCAGCAGTGTCCTAGCGGGAAACACCGGGGAGCTGTTTTTT.

The J gene is TRBJ1-2, the V gene TRBV18; 11 bases fit TRBD1. The germline V gene encodes CDR1 KGHSH and CDR2 LQKENI. The CDR3 totals 15 residues. V lost 4 bases and J lost 4; bases outside the gene matches: 5. The CDR3 DNA reads as TGTGCCAGCTCACAGGACAGGGGGCTTTTCTATGGCTACACCTTC. Residues: CASSQDRGLFYGYTF.

The CDR3 protein is CASSGSNAGFSGANVLTF. CDR3 sequence (DNA): TGTGCCAGCAGTGGTTCGAACGCGGGTTTCTCTGGGGCCAACGTCCTGACTTTC. The chain employs TRBV2 and TRBJ2-6; TRBD2 is a possible D gene (5 bases). This CDR3 has 18 residues. The V end was cut by 4 bases, the J end by 0 bases, with 16 bases between. Germline CDR1 is SNHLY and CDR2 is FYNNEI.

This chain connects TRBV9 to TRBJ2-2; D not certain. V was cut by 6 bases and J by 7 bases, with 13 bases left in between. The CDR3 extends over 13 amino acids. CDR1 SGDLS and CDR2 YYNGEE come from the germline V gene. The CDR3 DNA reads TGTGCCAGCAATGAGGATCTCGACGGGGAGCTGTTTTTT. It is translated as CASNEDLDGELFF.

This clone was seen only a few times. This chain uses TRBV19 with TRBJ2-2, with D tentatively TRBD1 (6 bases). CDR1 and CDR2 from the germline V gene are LNHDA and SQIVND (reference sequence). The CDR3 is 15 residues long. The V gene lost 4 bases and the J gene lost 3 bases, with 12 bases spanning the gap. CDR3: CASSTQGRDTGELFF. CDR3 DNA sequence: TGTGCCAGTAGTACCCAGGGGCGTGACACCGGGGAGCTGTTTTTT. The full variable domain, in which reference TRBV19 and TRBJ2-2 provide the parts outside the CDR3, is DGGITQSPKYLFRKEGQNVTLSCEQNLNHDAMYWYRQDPGQGLRLIYYSQIVNDFQKGDIAEGYSVSREKKESFPLTVTSAQKNPTAFYLCASSTQGRDTGELFFGEGSRLTVL.